The 10 T cell receptor beta chains given below trace back to one sample, sequenced in a study of siplizumab effects on memory and regulatory T cells. Profiling relied on immunoSEQ multiplex PCR, and the TCRdb table lists in-frame clones only, not all of them. The sample includes 90,000 to 140,000 clones, 93% of them seen just once. Sample: CD4+ T cells sorted from blood. The receptors derive from a human donor in good health.

The chain uses TRBV4-1 and TRBJ2-5; D is unclear. V lost 5 bases to trimming and J lost 3 bases, with 16 bases between them. The length of the CDR3 is 15 residues. Germline loops: CDR1 MGHRA, CDR2 YSYEKL. The CDR3 DNA reads as TGCGCCAGCAGCGCCCTTATGAGAGGAGAAGAGACCCAGTACTTC. Its translation is CASSALMRGEETQYF.

V is TRBV7-9 and J is TRBJ2-1; the D gene is possibly TRBD1 (8 bases). This CDR3 region has 19 residues. Germline assignment: CDR1 SEHNR and CDR2 FQNEAQ (reference sequence). Trimming took 4 bases from V and 0 from J, leaving 22 bases between them. CDR3 in DNA: TGTGCCAGCAGCTCACAGGGGGGGGAAGCGGGAAGCTCCTACAATGAGCAGTTCTTC. As protein: CASSSQGGEAGSSYNEQFF. Together with reference TRBV7-9 and TRBJ2-1, the CDR3 gives the full variable domain: DTGVSQNPRHKITKRGQNVTFRCDPISEHNRLYWYRQTLGQGPEFLTYFQNEAQLEKSRLLSDRFSAERPKGSFSTLEIQRTEQGDSAMYLCASSSQGGEAGSSYNEQFFGPGTRLTVL.

The chain links TRBV19 to TRBJ2-2; no definite D call. The CDR3 extends over 15 amino acids. Germline V gives CDR1 LNHDA, CDR2 SQIVND (reference sequence). V lost 2 bases to trimming and J lost 0 bases, with 7 bases between them. The DNA for the CDR3 is TGTGCCAGTAGTATAATTCCGGCGAACACCGGGGAGCTGTTTTTT. Translation: CASSIIPANTGELFF.

This clone has just a few counts. The chain has TRBV6-5 and TRBJ2-5; D not resolved. The germline V gene encodes CDR1 MNHEY and CDR2 SVGAGI. The CDR3 is made up of 13 amino acids. The V end lost 8 bases, the J end lost 5 bases, and 15 bases lay between the germline ends. The CDR3 loop is CASGPTLRETQYF. The CDR3 nucleotides read TGTGCCAGCGGACCGACCCTTCGGGAGACCCAGTACTTC.

The chain combines TRBV5-4 with TRBJ2-3; D ambiguous. CDR1 is SGHNT and CDR2 is YYREEE in the germline V gene (reference sequence). The V end was cut by 0 bases, the J end by 0 bases, with 8 bases between. The CDR3 covers 15 residues. CDR3 sequence: CASSLGSLSTDTQYF. In nucleotides, the CDR3 is TGTGCCAGCAGCTTGGGGAGCCTGAGCACAGATACGCAGTATTTT.

The rearrangement joins TRBV2 to TRBJ2-7, with a tentative D call TRBD2 (6 bases). V was trimmed by 6 bases and J by 0 bases, leaving 15 bases between them. This CDR3 contains 15 residues. Germline V gene lookup returns CDR1 SNHLY and CDR2 FYNNEI. In DNA, the CDR3 is TGTGCCAGCAGGGAGGGACCAACCAGCTCCTACGAGCAGTACTTC. Translating gives CASREGPTSSYEQYF. The full variable domain, with the rest looked up from reference TRBV2 and TRBJ2-7, is EPEVTQTPSHQVTQMGQEVILRCVPISNHLYFYWYRQILGQKVEFLVSFYNNEISEKSEIFDDQFSVERPDGSNFTLKIRSTKLEDSAMYFCASREGPTSSYEQYFGPGTRLTVT.

In its sample, this clone was seen once. The chain couples TRBV11-2 to TRBJ1-1, with D tentatively TRBD1 (5 bases). With 2 bases removed from V and 1 base from J, the gap between germline ends came to 11 bases. The CDR3 runs to 15 residues. Germline CDR1 reads SGHAT; CDR2 reads FQNNGV. CDR3 in DNA: TGTGCCAGCAGCTTACAGGGTATGAAGAACACTGAAGCTTTCTTT. Protein sequence: CASSLQGMKNTEAFF.

This clone was observed once. The V call is TRBV6-6, the J call TRBJ2-7; the match to TRBD1 covers 7 bases. The V gene end was trimmed by 6 bases and the J gene end by 0 bases; junction bases not matched to a gene: 5. Looked up from germline, CDR1 is MNHNY and CDR2 is SVGAGI (reference sequence). There are 14 residues in the CDR3. The DNA for the CDR3 is TGTGCCAGCAGACTCACAGGGGTCTCCTACGAGCAGTACTTC. Encoded protein: CASRLTGVSYEQYF.

The rearrangement uses TRBV10-3 and TRBJ1-2, with TRBD1 matching 7 bases. V shed 4 bases and J 5 bases; nucleotides not matched to a gene: 1. Germline CDR1 reads ENHRY; CDR2 reads SYGVKD. This CDR3 has 12 residues. CDR3 in amino acids: CAISGQGYGYTF. The CDR3 DNA reads as TGTGCCATCAGTGGACAGGGTTATGGCTACACCTTC.

This chain uses TRBV19 with TRBJ2-3; a possible D gene is TRBD1 (5 bases). The V gene's germline CDR1 is LNHDA and CDR2 SQIVND (reference sequence). The CDR3 loop spans 14 amino acids. Trimming removed 3 bases at V and 3 bases at J, with 10 bases between. Here the CDR3 reads CASSISTGTDTQYF. The CDR3 DNA is TGTGCCAGTAGTATCAGCACAGGAACAGATACGCAGTATTTT.